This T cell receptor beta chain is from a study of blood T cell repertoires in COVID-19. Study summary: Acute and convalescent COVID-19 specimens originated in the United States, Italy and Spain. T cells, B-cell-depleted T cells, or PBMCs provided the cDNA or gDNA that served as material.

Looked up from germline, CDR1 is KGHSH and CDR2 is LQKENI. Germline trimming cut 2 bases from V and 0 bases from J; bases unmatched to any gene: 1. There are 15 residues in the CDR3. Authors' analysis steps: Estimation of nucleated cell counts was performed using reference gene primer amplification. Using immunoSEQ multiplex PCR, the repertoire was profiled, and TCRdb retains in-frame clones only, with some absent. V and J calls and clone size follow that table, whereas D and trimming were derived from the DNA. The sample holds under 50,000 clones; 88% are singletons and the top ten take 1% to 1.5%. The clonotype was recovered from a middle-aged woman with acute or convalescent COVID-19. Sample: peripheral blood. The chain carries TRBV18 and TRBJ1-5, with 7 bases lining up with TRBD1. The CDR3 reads CASSPGTDSNQPQHF. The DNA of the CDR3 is TGTGCCAGCTCACCAGGGACAGATAGCAATCAGCCCCAGCATTTT. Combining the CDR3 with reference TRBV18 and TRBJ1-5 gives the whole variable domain NAGVMQNPRHLVRRRGQEARLRCSPMKGHSHVYWYRQLPEEGLKFMVYLQKENIIDESGMPKERFSAEFPKEGPSILRIQQVVRGDSAAYFCASSPGTDSNQPQHFGDGTRLSIL.